This T cell receptor (beta chain) came from a study of blood T cell repertoires in COVID-19 (dated by TCRdb to 2018 to 2020). Notes on the research overall: Samples from collaborators originated in the United States, Italy and Spain and spanned both the acute and convalescent phases of COVID-19. Deeply sampled blood TCRbeta repertoires from subjects exposed to, actively infected with, or recovered from COVID-19 were included in the dataset. The prospective study material was composed of cDNA or gDNA derived from T cells, B-cell-depleted T cells, or PBMCs. A freely available public database, intended as a resource for researchers studying the immune response to SARS-CoV-2, is where the repertoires were released. HLA class I and class II types, where available, came from metadata supplied by the sample provider rather than from assay-based typing. The sample metadata nearly always contained a de-identified subject ID, COVID-19 status, age in years and sex. The samples were drawn from the first 160 participants of the ongoing ImmuneRACE study and from 950 to 1,500 subjects provided by 6 global collaborators.

What the study reported, not specific to this receptor: The quantity of clinical and demographic metadata differed by source and by participant and was supplied without curation.

The germline V gene yields SGHRS for CDR1 and YFSETQ for CDR2. The V end gives up 2 bases and the J end 0 bases, leaving 2 bases in the junction not matched to a gene. The CDR3, from cysteine to phenylalanine, totals 15 residues. Of the read, only the CDR3 DNA is kept; its 45 bases are in frame from base 1. In regard to this clone: Its target antigen remains unknown. No much larger clone exists at a distance of one base, and base qualities are not known.

TCRbeta CDR3 regions were amplified from genomic DNA by means of the immunoSEQ Assay, a bias-controlled multiplex PCR. Per the source publication's procedure: The number of nucleated cells in each sample was estimated from the amplification of reference gene primers within the assay. Sequence reads were collapsed and filtered to measure the absolute abundance of every unique TCRbeta CDR3 rearrangement. For each sample, productive Simpson clonality was calculated as the square root of Simpson's diversity index across productive rearrangements. TCRdb mirrors the immuneACCESS table, restricted to in-frame sequences. Some clones are absent from its copies; in checked studies, under half trace to an unresolved V gene, and the reason for the others is unknown. That table gives V, J and clone size, and the DNA gave D and trimming. The sample table contains approximately 210,000 clones; only one count was recorded for 75% to 90% of them. The leading ten clones occupy about 2.2% of the sample.

Samples from volunteer blood donors who had recovered from COVID-19 were contributed by a second Seattle source. Each collaborating institution followed its own protocols to collect whole blood in K2EDTA tubes. Collaborator samples were shipped for TCRbeta analysis as frozen whole blood, isolated PBMCs, or DNA extracted from either sample type. The sequencing input was peripheral blood. The chain is assembled from TRBV5-1 and TRBJ2-5, with 9 bases matching TRBD1. The clonotype comes from a man aged 25-45 years who had recovered from COVID-19. The CDR3 protein sequence reads: CASSFGQGYQETQYF. The DNA sequence reads TGCGCCAGCAGCTTCGGACAGGGGTACCAAGAGACCCAGTACTTC.